This T cell receptor (beta chain) derives from a study of T cells in Graves' hyperthyroidism and ophthalmopathy. Study-level findings and limits: The blood repertoire included most of the expanded thyroid clonotypes above 0.001. The model identified upcoming ophthalmopathy a median approximately 6.5 months ahead of onset.

The CDR3 is 15 amino acids. Germline V gene sequence: CDR1 ENHRY, CDR2 SYGVKD. V gave up 5 bases and J gave up 9 bases; unmatched junction bases: 13. In the case of this clonotype: What it binds is unknown.

Exclusions: uncontrolled infection, other autoimmune disease, pregnancy, lactation. Diagnoses were established using clinical symptoms, serum thyroxine and TRAb, thyroid ultrasound and orbital computed tomography. The CDR3 regions of TCR beta were amplified from RNA transcripts. RT-PCR in the first round (using the HTBI primer set) targeted the TCR CDR3. Each CDR3 protein is one row after TCRdb ran MiXCR on the multiplex PCR reads. This repertoire shows 500,000 to 600,000 distinct CDR3 sequences, about 46% found once; its top ten account for around 47%. The chain links TRBV10-3 to TRBJ2-1; 7 bases are shared with TRBD2. The clonotype comes from an adult woman with Graves' disease, either hyperthyroidism or ophthalmopathy (not recorded which). Sequencing input: peripheral blood or thyroid tissue (not recorded which). The CDR3 bases are TGTGCCATCAGTCCTGGACTGGCGGGAGATGCTGAGCAGTTCTTC. It encodes CAISPGLAGDAEQFF.